Reported below is one T cell receptor (beta chain). Its antigen is not known. CDR1 MNHGY and CDR2 SAAAGT come from the germline V gene. The CDR3 extends over 16 amino acids. Trimming removed 0 bases from V and 2 bases from J; junction bases left unmatched: 7. This specimen belongs to a study of T cells in localized non-small cell lung cancer. Study-wide points: A median roughly 57 of the top 100 tumor clones appeared in adjacent lung.

The repertoire was sequenced with immunoSEQ multiplex PCR; TCRdb's copy has only in-frame clones and lacks some. The repertoire holds 2,500 to 3,500 clones, less than 30% seen once, with approximately 11% in the top ten. The sequencing used normal lung tissue next to the tumor, collected before any cancer treatment. This chain uses TRBV6-8 with TRBJ2-7; 7 bases agree with TRBD2. This TCR derives from a woman between 35 and 75 years old with stage I lung adenocarcinoma. Here the CDR3 DNA reads TGTGCCAGCAGTTACTCAAGCGGGGCGTCTACCTACGAGCAGTACTTC. This sequence encodes CASSYSSGASTYEQYF.